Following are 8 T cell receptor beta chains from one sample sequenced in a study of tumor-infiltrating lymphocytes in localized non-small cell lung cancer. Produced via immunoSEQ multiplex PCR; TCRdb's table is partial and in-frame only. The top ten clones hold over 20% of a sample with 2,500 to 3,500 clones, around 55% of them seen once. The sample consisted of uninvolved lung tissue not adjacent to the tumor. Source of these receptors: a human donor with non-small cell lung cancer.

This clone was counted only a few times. The CDR3 region has the DNA TGTGCCTGGAGGGCGGGAGTTGAGACCGGGGAGCTGTTTTTT. Protein sequence: CAWRAGVETGELFF. V and J are TRBV30 and TRBJ2-2, with 7 bases fitting TRBD2. With 3 bases clipped from V and 5 bases from J, the junction kept 6 bases outside the gene matches. CDR1 GTSNPN and CDR2 SVGIG come from the germline V gene (reference sequence). The CDR3 has 14 residues.

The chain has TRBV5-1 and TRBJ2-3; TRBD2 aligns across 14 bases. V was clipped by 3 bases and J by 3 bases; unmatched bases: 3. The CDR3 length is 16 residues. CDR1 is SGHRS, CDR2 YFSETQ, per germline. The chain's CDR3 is CASSSGLAGGTDTQYF. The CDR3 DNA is TGCGCCAGCAGCTCAGGACTAGCGGGAGGAACAGATACGCAGTATTTT.

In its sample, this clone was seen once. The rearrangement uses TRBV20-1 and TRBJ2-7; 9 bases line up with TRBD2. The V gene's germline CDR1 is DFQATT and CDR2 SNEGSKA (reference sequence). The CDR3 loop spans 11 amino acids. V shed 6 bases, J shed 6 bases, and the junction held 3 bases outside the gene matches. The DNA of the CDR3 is TGCAGTGCGGCGGGAGGGTTCGAGCAGTACTTC. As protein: CSAAGGFEQYF.

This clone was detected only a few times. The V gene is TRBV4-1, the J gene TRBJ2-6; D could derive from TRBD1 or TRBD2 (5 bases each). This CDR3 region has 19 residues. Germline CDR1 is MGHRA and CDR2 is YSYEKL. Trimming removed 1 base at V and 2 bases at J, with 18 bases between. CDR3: CASSQAEGELGAGANVLTF. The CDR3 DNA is TGCGCCAGCAGCCAAGCAGAAGGGGAGCTAGGTGCTGGGGCCAACGTCCTGACTTTC.

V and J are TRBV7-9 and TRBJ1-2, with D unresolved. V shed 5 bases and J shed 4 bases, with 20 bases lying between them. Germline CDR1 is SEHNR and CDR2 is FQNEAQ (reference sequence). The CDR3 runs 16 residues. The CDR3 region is CASSPRNGGQTYGYTF. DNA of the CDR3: TGTGCCAGCAGCCCCCGAAATGGAGGGCAGACCTATGGCTACACCTTC.

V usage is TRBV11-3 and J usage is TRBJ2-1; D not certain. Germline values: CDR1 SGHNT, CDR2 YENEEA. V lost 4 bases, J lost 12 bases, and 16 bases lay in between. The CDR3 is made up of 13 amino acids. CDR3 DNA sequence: TGTGCCAGCAGCTACTACGCAGGTACCGGGCAGTTCTTC. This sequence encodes CASSYYAGTGQFF.

For the CDR3, the DNA is TGTGCCAGCAGCTTGGTCAGCGGGGTTTCCTACGAGCAGTACTTC. Encoded protein: CASSLVSGVSYEQYF. The chain couples TRBV7-8 to TRBJ2-7; TRBD2 agrees at 7 bases. With V trimmed by 3 bases and J by 1 base, 6 bases remained unmatched. CDR1 SGHVS and CDR2 FQNEAQ come from the germline V gene. This CDR3 has 15 residues.

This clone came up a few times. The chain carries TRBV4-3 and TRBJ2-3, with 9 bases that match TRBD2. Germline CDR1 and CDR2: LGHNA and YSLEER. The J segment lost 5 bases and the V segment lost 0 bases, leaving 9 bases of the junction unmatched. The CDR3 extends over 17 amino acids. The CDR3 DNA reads TGCGCCAGCAGCCAAGATAAGGCGGGAGGGCCAGGAGATACGCAGTATTTT. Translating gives CASSQDKAGGPGDTQYF.